One and the same sample provided the 32 T cell receptor beta chains below, sequenced in a study of T cells in Graves' hyperthyroidism and ophthalmopathy (dated by TCRdb to the late 2010s). The protocol used for the library was multiplex PCR. Instrument used: Illumina HiSeq 2000. TCR beta CDR3 regions were amplified from RNA transcripts. For the first round of RT-PCR on the TCR CDR3, the HTBI primer set was used together with the Qiagen OneStep RT-PCR kit. The raw public data were reprocessed by TCRdb itself: fastp quality trimming at Q25, MiXCR clonotype calling, in-frame beta chains only. Duplicate CDR3 protein sequences are folded into a single record with the most common DNA and genes. The sample table contains about 180,000 distinct CDR3 sequences; only one count was recorded for over 15% of them. The biggest ten clones account for roughly 30% of the sample. Input material: blood. These receptors all stem from a woman aged 45-59 years with Graves' hyperthyroidism.

This clonotype was detected many times. The chain recombines TRBV3-1 with TRBJ2-1; possibly TRBD2 for D (5 bases). V was shortened by 3 bases and J by 9 bases, with 9 bases between the two germline ends. Germline V gives CDR1 LGHDT, CDR2 YNNKEL (reference sequence). This CDR3 has 12 amino acids. Written as DNA, the CDR3 is TGTGCCAGCAGCCATTTAGGGAGTGAGCAGTTCTTC. Encoded protein: CASSHLGSEQFF.

Only a few counts were recorded for this clonotype. With a much larger clone just one base away, this may be a read error. J is TRBJ1-1 and V is TRBV7-3, with D uncertain. CDR1 and CDR2 from the germline V gene are SGHTA and FQGTGA. The CDR3 spans 13 residues. This CDR3 is CANSLGVASEAFF. The CDR3 DNA reads TGTGCCAACAGCTTGGGCGTGGCCTCTGAAGCTTTCTTT.

This clonotype was counted many times. The genes are TRBV12-3 or TRBV12-4 and TRBJ1-2; 9 nucleotides align to TRBD1. The V segment lost 7 bases and the J segment 4 bases; nucleotides outside the gene matches: 7. The CDR3 spans 14 residues. In DNA form, the CDR3 reads TGTGCCAGCACCCTAGACAGGGGGAGCTATGGCTACACCTTC. This translates into CASTLDRGSYGYTF.

This clonotype has a count of ten or more. The chain couples TRBV5-1 to TRBJ1-1; the match to TRBD1 covers 8 bases. This CDR3 spans 16 amino acids. In germline, CDR1 is SGHRS, CDR2 YFSETQ. Losses at the gene ends were 4 bases for V and 3 bases for J; bases not matched to a gene: 11. The CDR3 DNA reads as TGCGCCAGCAGCCCAGGACAGGGCATAAGGTACACTGAAGCTTTCTTT. This translates into CASSPGQGIRYTEAFF. The full variable domain, rest sourced from reference TRBV5-1 and TRBJ1-1, is KAGVTQTPRYLIKTRGQQVTLSCSPISGHRSVSWYQQTPGQGLQFLFEYFSETQRNKGNFPGRFSGRQFSNSRSEMNVSTLELGDSALYLCASSPGQGIRYTEAFFGQGTRLTVV.

This clonotype was seen at least ten times. The V and J genes are TRBV19 and TRBJ2-3; D ambiguous. V gave up 3 bases and J gave up 6 bases, with 7 bases separating them. The CDR3 is made up of 12 amino acids. Germline loops: CDR1 LNHDA, CDR2 SQIVND (reference sequence). CDR3 sequence (DNA): TGTGCCAGTAGTATCTCTCCTGATACGCAGTATTTT. As protein: CASSISPDTQYF.

This chain uses TRBV18 with TRBJ2-4; D may be TRBD1 or TRBD2 (6 bases each). CDR1 is KGHSH and CDR2 is LQKENI in the germline V gene. The V end lost 0 bases, the J end lost 8 bases, and 17 bases lay between the germline ends. The CDR3 has 16 amino acids. The CDR3 DNA reads as TGTGCCAGCTCACCACCGAAGGGGGGTTCGGGGTACATTCAGTACTTC. Its translation: CASSPPKGGSGYIQYF.

This clonotype was seen many times. This chain's CDR3 is CASTDVEQPQHF. CDR3 coding DNA: TGTGCCAGCACCGATGTTGAGCAGCCCCAGCATTTT. The chain joins TRBV28 to TRBJ1-5, with D hard to call. This CDR3 spans 12 amino acids. V lost 7 bases, J lost 7 bases, and 11 bases lay in between. Per germline, CDR1 MDHEN and CDR2 SYDVKM.

This clonotype was counted many times. This sequence joins TRBV2 and TRBJ2-5, with a possible D match to TRBD1 (6 bases). CDR1 and CDR2 from the germline V gene are SNHLY and FYNNEI. The V end lost 6 bases, the J end lost 3 bases, and 14 bases lay between the germline ends. CDR3 size: 14 residues. CDR3 sequence reads: CASSTRQEKETQYF. The CDR3 DNA reads TGTGCCAGCAGCACAAGACAGGAAAAAGAGACCCAGTACTTC. Filled out from reference TRBV2 and TRBJ2-5, the complete variable domain reads EPEVTQTPSHQVTQMGQEVILRCVPISNHLYFYWYRQILGQKVEFLVSFYNNEISEKSEIFDDQFSVERPDGSNFTLKIRSTKLEDSAMYFCASSTRQEKETQYFGPGTRLLVL.

This clonotype was counted only a few times. A much larger clone lies a single base off, so this may be a read error. J is TRBJ2-7 and V is TRBV24-1; D is ambiguous. Trimming cost V 0 bases and J 4 bases, with 0 bases left between them. Germline values: CDR1 KGHDR, CDR2 SFDVKD. There are 11 residues in the CDR3. The CDR3 DNA reads TGTGCCACCAGTGATTTGTACGAGCAGTACTTC. This gives the protein CATSDLYEQYF.

This clonotype was found many times. The chain has TRBV7-8 and TRBJ2-1; D is uncertain. The V gene lost 0 bases and the J gene lost 6 bases, with 9 bases spanning the gap. The CDR3 is 14 residues long. Germline V gene sequence: CDR1 SGHVS, CDR2 FQNEAQ. CDR3 nucleotide sequence: TGTGCCAGCAGCTTAGCCCTCCGAGGCAATGAGCAGTTCTTC. It is translated as CASSLALRGNEQFF.

This clonotype was picked up many times. This sequence joins TRBV20-1 and TRBJ2-7; 9 bases map to TRBD2. Germline trimming cut 6 bases from V and 6 bases from J; bases unmatched to any gene: 9. The CDR3 has 13 amino acids. In germline, CDR1 is DFQATT, CDR2 SNEGSKA (reference sequence). The CDR3 bases are TGCAGTGCCTTGTCGGGCGGGGGGGCCGAGCAGTACTTC. Residues: CSALSGGGAEQYF.

This clonotype occurred many times. This sequence joins TRBV20-1 and TRBJ1-4, with 8 bases fitting TRBD1. The CDR3 consists of 15 residues. Germline V gene data show CDR1 as DFQATT and CDR2 as SNEGSKA (reference sequence). Losses at the gene ends were 3 bases for V and 10 bases for J; bases not matched to a gene: 13. CDR3: CSARDRDRPYGKLFF. The CDR3 coding sequence is TGCAGTGCTAGGGACAGGGACCGACCTTATGGAAAACTGTTTTTT.

The rearrangement links TRBV29-1 to TRBJ2-7, with D perhaps matching TRBD2 (7 bases). Trimming took 4 bases from V and 2 from J, leaving 12 bases between them. CDR3 length: 13 residues. CDR1 SQVTM and CDR2 ANQGSEA come from the germline V gene. In DNA form, the CDR3 reads TGCAGCGTTGTTCGGGGGGCCACCTACGAGCAGTACTTC. This translates into CSVVRGATYEQYF.

V gene TRBV5-1 combines with J gene TRBJ2-5, with D perhaps matching TRBD2 (6 bases). CDR1 SGHRS and CDR2 YFSETQ come from the germline V gene. CDR3 length: 15 residues. Trimming took off 0 bases at V and 5 bases at J, with 14 bases between the two ends. The CDR3 reads CASSLDGGEGETQYF. The CDR3 DNA follows: TGCGCCAGCAGCTTGGATGGCGGGGAAGGGGAGACCCAGTACTTC.

The sample holds a few counts of this clonotype. The chain recombines TRBV13 with TRBJ2-7; possibly TRBD2 for D (6 bases). Looked up from germline, CDR1 is PRHDT and CDR2 is FYEKMQ (reference sequence). V was clipped by 5 bases and J by 3 bases, with 17 bases between them. The CDR3 totals 15 residues. This CDR3 is CASSGFAGPSYEQYF. CDR3 coding DNA: TGTGCCAGCAGCGGCTTCGCGGGGCCAAGCTACGAGCAGTACTTC.

This clonotype showed up many times. The CDR3 sequence: CASSESGPYTNYGYTF. Written as DNA, the CDR3 is TGTGCCAGCAGTGAATCGGGTCCATACACTAACTATGGCTACACCTTC. J is TRBJ1-2 and V is TRBV25-1, with D unclear. V lost 1 base and J lost 0, with 12 bases in between. The CDR3 has 16 amino acids. Germline V lookup: CDR1 MGHDK, CDR2 SYGVNS.

This rearrangement joins TRBV6-2 or TRBV6-3 to TRBJ2-7; 13 nucleotides align to TRBD2. There are 15 residues in the CDR3. CDR1 MNHEY and CDR2 SVGEGT come from the germline V gene. V lost 4 bases, J lost 6 bases, and 6 bases stayed unmatched. The DNA of the CDR3 is TGTGCCAGCAGTTGGGGACTAGCGGGATCGAGCGAGCAGTACTTC. It translates to CASSWGLAGSSEQYF.

This clonotype was found many times. J is TRBJ2-2 and V is TRBV12-3 or TRBV12-4, with 9 bases lining up with TRBD1. The V and J ends lost 6 bases and 2 bases, in that order; junction bases with no gene match: 4. This CDR3 spans 15 amino acids. The CDR3 sequence: CASRMTGGNTGELFF. CDR3 bases: TGTGCCAGCAGAATGACAGGGGGTAACACCGGGGAGCTGTTTTTT.

This clonotype was counted a few times. A read error may account for a junction end that differs from germline. The gene calls are TRBV20-1 and TRBJ2-3, with D possibly TRBD1 on 5 matching bases. Germline CDR1 reads DFQATT; CDR2 reads SNEGSKA (reference sequence). The CDR3 runs to 14 residues. CDR3 coding DNA: TGCAGTGCTCGAGACAGTGCTTGCACAGATACGCAGTATTTT. Translation: CSARDSACTDTQYF.

The sample holds many counts of this clonotype. V usage is TRBV20-1 and J usage is TRBJ1-5; 10 positions match TRBD1. This CDR3 contains 15 residues. The trim removed 3 bases at V and 11 bases at J, leaving 13 bases unmatched. Germline V gene lookup returns CDR1 DFQATT and CDR2 SNEGSKA (reference sequence). The CDR3 spells CSASPGGQGRRAQHF. DNA of the CDR3: TGCAGTGCTAGCCCCGGGGGACAGGGGCGGAGAGCCCAGCATTTT.

This clonotype was recorded at least ten times. The chain has TRBV11-2 and TRBJ2-7, with D possibly being TRBD2 (6 bases). Trimming removed 5 bases at V and 2 bases at J, with 19 bases between. CDR1 and CDR2 (germline): SGHAT, FQNNGV. The CDR3 consists of 16 residues. The CDR3 coding sequence is TGTGCCAGCAGCCCCATCTGGGGGGAAAAAACCTACGAGCAGTACTTC. This translates into CASSPIWGEKTYEQYF. Full variable domain (remainder filled in from reference TRBV11-2 and TRBJ2-7): EAGVAQSPRYKIIEKRQSVAFWCNPISGHATLYWYQQILGQGPKLLIQFQNNGVVDDSQLPKDRFSAERLKGVDSTLKIQPAKLEDSAVYLCASSPIWGEKTYEQYFGPGTRLTVT.

This clonotype was detected only a few times. The CDR3 DNA reads TGTGCCAGTAGAAAAAGGGACGCCAGCTCTGGAAACACCATATATTTT. The encoded protein is CASRKRDASSGNTIYF. This chain uses TRBV19 with TRBJ1-3, with a possible D match to TRBD1 (5 bases). Per the germline V gene, CDR1 is LNHDA and CDR2 is SQIVND (reference sequence). V was trimmed by 6 bases and J by 0 bases, leaving 15 bases between them. This CDR3 has 16 residues. Full variable domain (rest looked up from reference TRBV19 and TRBJ1-3): DGGITQSPKYLFRKEGQNVTLSCEQNLNHDAMYWYRQDPGQGLRLIYYSQIVNDFQKGDIAEGYSVSREKKESFPLTVTSAQKNPTAFYLCASRKRDASSGNTIYFGEGSWLTVV.

This clonotype was picked up a small number of times. The genes are TRBV19 and TRBJ1-1; the D is unclear. This CDR3 is built from 14 residues. With 3 bases removed from V and 1 base from J, the gap between germline ends came to 9 bases. Per the germline V gene, CDR1 is LNHDA and CDR2 is SQIVND (reference sequence). The CDR3 loop reads CASSMGGENTEAFF. DNA of the CDR3: TGTGCCAGTAGTATGGGAGGAGAGAACACTGAAGCTTTCTTT.

In this sample, this clonotype turned up once. The rearrangement links TRBV2 to TRBJ2-1; TRBD2 matches 9 bases. V lost 8 bases, J lost 7 bases, and 9 bases stayed unmatched. The germline V gene encodes CDR1 SNHLY and CDR2 FYNNEI. CDR3 length: 14 residues. The CDR3 spells CASEQAGGLNEQFF. CDR3 sequence (DNA): TGTGCCAGCGAGCAAGCGGGAGGACTAAATGAGCAGTTCTTC.

On this clonotype: One end of the junction does not line up with germline, which may come from a read error. The genes are TRBV18 and TRBJ1-2; TRBD1 is a possible D gene (5 bases). The CDR3 is 14 amino acids. Germline V gene data show CDR1 as KGHSH and CDR2 as LQKENI. The CDR3 is CASSHADKYYSYTF. The CDR3 DNA reads as TGTGCCAGCTCACACGCGGACAAGTACTATAGCTACACCTTC.

This clonotype came up many times. The V gene is TRBV6-2 or TRBV6-3, the J gene TRBJ1-2; D is undetermined. The CDR3 runs to 14 residues. Germline assignment: CDR1 MNHEY and CDR2 SVGEGT. The germline V and J ends were trimmed by 6 bases and 2 bases, with 13 bases remaining between them. CDR3 in DNA: TGTGCCAGCAGCGGACCCTCCTGGAACTATGGCTACACCTTC. Protein: CASSGPSWNYGYTF.

In this sample, this clonotype turned up many times. The gene calls are TRBV6-1 and TRBJ2-6; possible D gene TRBD1, 5 bases. V lost 4 bases to trimming and J lost 4 bases, with 11 bases between them. This CDR3 is 15 amino acids long. The germline V gene encodes CDR1 MNHNS and CDR2 SASEGT. The CDR3 loop reads CASSAQGTGANVLTF. The CDR3 coding sequence is TGTGCCAGCAGTGCTCAGGGTACAGGGGCCAACGTCCTGACTTTC.

The sample holds a few counts of this clonotype. The V gene is TRBV5-6, the J gene TRBJ2-2, with 10 bases fitting TRBD1. Germline V gene data show CDR1 as SGHDT and CDR2 as YYEEEE. V gave up 0 bases and J gave up 3 bases; unmatched junction bases: 5. The CDR3 has 17 residues. This CDR3 reads CASSLVGQGGHTGELFF. CDR3 DNA sequence: TGTGCCAGCAGCTTGGTCGGACAGGGGGGGCACACCGGGGAGCTGTTTTTT. Variable domain in full (rest from reference TRBV5-6 and TRBJ2-2): DAGVTQSPTHLIKTRGQQVTLRCSPKSGHDTVSWYQQALGQGPQFIFQYYEEEERQRGNFPDRFSGHQFPNYSSELNVNALLLGDSALYLCASSLVGQGGHTGELFFGEGSRLTVL.

J is TRBJ2-1 and V is TRBV6-2 or TRBV6-3, with 7 bases that match TRBD1. The junction had 7 bases not matched to a gene; V was cut back by 7 bases and J by 10 bases. The length of the CDR3 is 12 residues. Germline assignment: CDR1 MNHEY and CDR2 SVGEGT. CDR3 coding DNA: TGTGCCAGCAACTTGATACAGGGGGAGCAGTTCTTC. It yields the protein CASNLIQGEQFF.

This clonotype was counted a single time. The final CDR3 position lacks the conserved phenylalanine or tryptophan, pointing to a likely read error. The chain uses TRBV6-2 or TRBV6-3 and TRBJ1-1; no firm D call. There are 12 residues in the CDR3. The germline V gene encodes CDR1 MNHEY and CDR2 SVGEGT. CDR3 nucleotide sequence: TGTGCCAGCGGGCATCGGTACACCGAAGCTTTCCTT. It is translated as CASGHRYTEAFL.

This chain uses TRBV4-3 with TRBJ2-3; no firm D call. Trimming shortened V by 0 bases and J by 6 bases, and 10 bases separated the two germline ends. Germline assignment: CDR1 LGHNA and CDR2 YSLEER. CDR3 length: 14 amino acids. Written as DNA, the CDR3 is TGCGCCAGCAGCCAAGAAGAGCGTGTGGATACGCAGTATTTT. This codes for CASSQEERVDTQYF.

Note on this clonotype: An end of the junction differs from the germline gene, which may be a read error. The chain combines TRBV3-1 with TRBJ1-5; no reliable D call. The length of the CDR3 is 14 residues. Germline CDR1 is LGHDT and CDR2 is YNNKEL (reference sequence). The CDR3 DNA reads as TGTGCCAGCAGCCAACGGGCGACAAATCACCCCCAGCATTTT. It is translated as CASSQRATNHPQHF.